Sequencing of this T cell receptor beta chain was carried out in a study of neurological immune-mediated disorders. The cDNA was synthesized by means of template-switch 5'RACE, which was carried out with 10-nucleotide random UMIs. TCRdb used MiXCR to reprocess the 5' RACE reads, holding one entry per CDR3 protein. The data hold around 69,000 distinct CDR3 sequences, with roughly 10% observed a single time. Time point here: longitudinal time-point 1 (baseline). Between the trimmed V and J ends, which lost 8 bases and 3 bases, there was a span of 5 bases. CDR1 is SGHTA and CDR2 is FQGNSA in the germline V gene. The CDR3 contains 11 residues.

The sample comprised PBMCs. V gene TRBV7-2 combines with J gene TRBJ2-1, with D uncertain. The receptor comes from a man younger than 45 in good health. The CDR3 region has the DNA TGTGCCAGCGGATTCTACAATGAGCAGTTCTTC. As protein: CASGFYNEQFF.